The 13 T cell receptor beta chains listed next were all sequenced from one sample in a study of blood T cell repertoires in COVID-19. Generated by immunoSEQ multiplex PCR, the TCRdb table keeps only in-frame clones and is missing some. Altogether approximately 270,000 clones are present, approximately 85% being singletons, with the ten largest covering roughly 0.87%. The material sequenced was peripheral blood. The receptor set was obtained from a human donor with COVID-19, enrolled during active disease. The donor label of this sample is uncertain.

The chain uses TRBV3-1 (or the pseudogene TRBV3-2) and TRBJ2-1, with a possible D match to TRBD2 (5 bases). This CDR3 has 13 amino acids. Germline loops: CDR1 LGHDT, CDR2 YNNKEL (reference sequence). V shed 0 bases and J shed 8 bases, with 8 bases lying between them. The chain's CDR3 is CASSQETRDEQFF. DNA of the CDR3: TGTGCCAGCAGCCAAGAGACGAGGGATGAGCAGTTCTTC.

The rearrangement uses TRBV6-5 and TRBJ2-6; the D gene is possibly TRBD1 (5 bases). With 2 bases removed from V and 2 bases from J, the gap between germline ends came to 7 bases. Looked up from germline, CDR1 is MNHEY and CDR2 is SVGAGI. The CDR3 length is 15 residues. The CDR3 protein is CASSYTTAGANVLTF. CDR3 nucleotide sequence: TGTGCCAGCAGTTACACGACAGCTGGGGCCAACGTCCTGACTTTC.

This clone was counted only a few times. The rearrangement links TRBV6-6 to TRBJ2-7, with TRBD1 as a possible D gene (5 bases). The CDR3 runs to 13 residues. With 5 bases removed from V and 4 bases from J, the gap between germline ends came to 12 bases. CDR1 and CDR2 from the germline V gene are MNHNY and SVGAGI (reference sequence). CDR3 protein: CASSQSRAYEQYF. DNA of the CDR3: TGTGCCAGCAGTCAGAGCAGGGCTTACGAGCAGTACTTC.

The rearrangement uses TRBV3-1 (or the pseudogene TRBV3-2) and TRBJ1-1; D is unclear. Per germline, CDR1 LGHDT and CDR2 YNNKEL (reference sequence). The V gene lost 5 bases and the J gene lost 11 bases, with 15 bases spanning the gap. This CDR3 is built from 12 residues. The CDR3 bases are TGTGCCAGCAGCGCGCTTTCACGGGTTGCTTTCTTT. As protein: CASSALSRVAFF.

The rearrangement uses TRBV27 and TRBJ1-5, with 7 positions matching TRBD1. V lost 6 bases, J lost 3 bases, and 5 bases stayed unmatched. CDR3 length equals 14 residues. In germline, CDR1 is MNHEY, CDR2 SMNVEV (reference sequence). In DNA form, the CDR3 reads TGTGCCAGCAGCACAGGGGAGGCCAATCAGCCCCAGCATTTT. It codes for CASSTGEANQPQHF.

V and J are TRBV6-2 or TRBV6-3 and TRBJ1-3, with 7 bases identical to TRBD1. The CDR3 runs to 19 residues. The V gene's germline CDR1 is MNHEY and CDR2 SVGEGT. V was pared by 1 base and J by 0 bases, with 12 bases of the junction left unmatched. Written as DNA, the CDR3 is TGTGCCAGCAGTTACTGGGAGGACAGGCTCATCATCTCTGGAAACACCATATATTTT. Protein product: CASSYWEDRLIISGNTIYF.

This clone showed up just once. V gene TRBV29-1 combines with J gene TRBJ1-1; 8 bases agree with TRBD1. The V gene's germline CDR1 is SQVTM and CDR2 ANQGSEA. The CDR3 length is 14 residues. V lost 1 base, J lost 4 bases, and 5 bases stayed unmatched. The chain's CDR3 is CSVEVLGQGTEAFF. As DNA, the CDR3 is TGCAGCGTTGAAGTTCTCGGACAGGGCACTGAAGCTTTCTTT.

The chain has TRBV11-3 and TRBJ1-1, with 11 bases that match TRBD1. The CDR3 runs to 16 residues. V shed 5 bases and J 2 bases; nucleotides not matched to a gene: 7. Germline-derived CDR1 and CDR2 are SGHNT and YENEEA. DNA of the CDR3: TGTGCCAGCAGCCGAGGGACAGGGGGAACCAACACTGAAGCTTTCTTT. This codes for CASSRGTGGTNTEAFF.

A few counts support this clone. The CDR3 is CAIIRSREGNTGELFF. CDR3 nucleotide sequence: TGTGCCATCATCCGTTCGCGGGAGGGGAACACCGGGGAGCTGTTTTTT. The rearrangement links TRBV10-3 to TRBJ2-2, with 9 bases aligning to TRBD2. V shed 7 bases and J 1 base; nucleotides not matched to a gene: 7. The CDR3 length is 16 residues. Germline values: CDR1 ENHRY, CDR2 SYGVKD.

The J gene is TRBJ1-2, the V gene TRBV9; D is perhaps TRBD1 (5 bases). The CDR3 consists of 18 residues. Germline values: CDR1 SGDLS, CDR2 YYNGEE. Trimming took off 1 base at V and 4 bases at J, with 23 bases between the two ends. Written as DNA, the CDR3 is TGTGCCAGCAGCGTAAACGTGGGGGGTATCAGTGATAGCTATGGCTACACCTTC. Amino acid sequence: CASSVNVGGISDSYGYTF. Combining the CDR3 with reference TRBV9 and TRBJ1-2 gives the whole variable domain DSGVTQTPKHLITATGQRVTLRCSPRSGDLSVYWYQQSLDQGLQFLIQYYNGEERAKGNILERFSAQQFPDLHSELNLSSLELGDSALYFCASSVNVGGISDSYGYTFGSGTRLTVV.

The genes are TRBV13 and TRBJ1-1; TRBD1 might be the D (5 bases). With 2 bases removed from V and 3 bases from J, the gap between germline ends came to 13 bases. There are 15 residues in the CDR3. Germline V lookup: CDR1 PRHDT, CDR2 FYEKMQ (reference sequence). This CDR3 is CASSLWRGADTEAFF. In nucleotides, the CDR3 is TGTGCCAGCAGCTTATGGCGGGGCGCGGACACTGAAGCTTTCTTT.

This rearrangement joins TRBV5-1 to TRBJ1-2; D perhaps matches TRBD1 (6 bases). Trimming took 3 bases from V and 8 from J, leaving 11 bases between them. CDR3 length: 12 residues. CDR1 is SGHRS, CDR2 YFSETQ, per germline. Here the CDR3 DNA reads TGCGCCAGCAGCTCAACAGGGAGCGGCTACACCTTC. As protein: CASSSTGSGYTF.

A single count supports this clone. The V call is TRBV5-1, the J call TRBJ1-2; D not certain. The germline CDR1 and CDR2 sequences are SGHRS and YFSETQ. The CDR3 is 13 amino acids. V was shortened by 0 bases and J by 8 bases, with 11 bases between the two germline ends. The CDR3 loop is CASSLAPGNGYTF. CDR3 bases: TGCGCCAGCAGCTTGGCCCCGGGGAACGGCTACACCTTC.